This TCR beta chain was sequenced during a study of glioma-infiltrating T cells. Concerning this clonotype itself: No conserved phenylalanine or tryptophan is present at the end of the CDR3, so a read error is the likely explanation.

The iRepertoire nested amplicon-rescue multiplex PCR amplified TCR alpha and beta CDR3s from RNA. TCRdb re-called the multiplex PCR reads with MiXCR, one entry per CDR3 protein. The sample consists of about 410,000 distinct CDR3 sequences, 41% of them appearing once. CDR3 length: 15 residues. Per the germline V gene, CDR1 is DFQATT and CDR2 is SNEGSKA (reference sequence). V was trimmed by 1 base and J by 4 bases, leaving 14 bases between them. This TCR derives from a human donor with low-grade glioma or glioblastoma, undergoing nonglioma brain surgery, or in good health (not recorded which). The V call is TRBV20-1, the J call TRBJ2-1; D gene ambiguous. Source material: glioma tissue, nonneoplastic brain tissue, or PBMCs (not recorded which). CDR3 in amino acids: CSARGSGLRYNEQFL. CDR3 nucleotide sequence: TGCAGTGCTAGAGGTAGTGGTTTAAGGTACAATGAGCAGTTCCTC.